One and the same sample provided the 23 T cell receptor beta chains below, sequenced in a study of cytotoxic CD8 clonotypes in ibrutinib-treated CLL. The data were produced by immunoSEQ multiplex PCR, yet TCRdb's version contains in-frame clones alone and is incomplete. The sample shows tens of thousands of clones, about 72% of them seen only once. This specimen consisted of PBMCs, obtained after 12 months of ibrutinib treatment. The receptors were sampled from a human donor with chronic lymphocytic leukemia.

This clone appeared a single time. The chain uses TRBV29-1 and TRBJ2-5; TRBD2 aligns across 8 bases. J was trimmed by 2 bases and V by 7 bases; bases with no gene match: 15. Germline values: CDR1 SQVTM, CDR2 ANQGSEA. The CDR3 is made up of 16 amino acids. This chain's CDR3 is CSASHRLANRQETQYF. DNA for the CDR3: TGCAGCGCCTCCCACCGACTAGCGAATAGGCAAGAGACCCAGTACTTC. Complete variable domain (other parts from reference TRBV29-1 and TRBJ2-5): SAVISQKPSRDICQRGTSLTIQCQVDSQVTMMFWYRQQPGQSLTLIATANQGSEATYESGFVIDKFPISRPNLTFSTLTVSNMSPEDSSIYLCSASHRLANRQETQYFGPGTRLLVL.

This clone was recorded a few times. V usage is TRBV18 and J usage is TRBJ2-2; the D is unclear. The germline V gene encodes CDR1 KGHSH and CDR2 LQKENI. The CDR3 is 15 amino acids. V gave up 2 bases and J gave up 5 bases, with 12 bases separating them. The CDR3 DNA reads TGTGCCAGCTCACCATTTGGCGCGAGAACCGGGGAGCTGTTTTTT. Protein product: CASSPFGARTGELFF.

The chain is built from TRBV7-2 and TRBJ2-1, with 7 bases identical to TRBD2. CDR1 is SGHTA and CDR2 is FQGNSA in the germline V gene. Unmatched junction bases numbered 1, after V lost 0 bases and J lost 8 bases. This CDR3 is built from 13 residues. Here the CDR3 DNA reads TGTGCCAGCAGCTTAGCGCGGGAGCATGAGCAGTTCTTC. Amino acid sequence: CASSLAREHEQFF.

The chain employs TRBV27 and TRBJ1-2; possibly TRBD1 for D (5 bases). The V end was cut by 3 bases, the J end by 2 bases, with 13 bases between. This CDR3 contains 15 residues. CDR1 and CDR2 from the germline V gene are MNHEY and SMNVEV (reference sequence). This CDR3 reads CASSFDRTLNYGYTF. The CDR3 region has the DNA TGTGCCAGCAGTTTCGACAGAACACTAAACTATGGCTACACCTTC.

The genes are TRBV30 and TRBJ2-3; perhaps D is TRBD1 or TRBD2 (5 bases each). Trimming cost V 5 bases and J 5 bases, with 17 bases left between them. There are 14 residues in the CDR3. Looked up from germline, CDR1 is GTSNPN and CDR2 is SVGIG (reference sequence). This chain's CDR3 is CAWGGQGGGDTQYF. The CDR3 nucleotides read TGTGCCTGGGGCGGGCAGGGTGGTGGAGATACGCAGTATTTT.

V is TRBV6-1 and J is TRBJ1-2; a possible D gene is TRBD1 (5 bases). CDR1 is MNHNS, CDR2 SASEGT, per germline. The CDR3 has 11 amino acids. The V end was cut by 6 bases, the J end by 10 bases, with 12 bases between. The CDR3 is CASRVQDFYTF. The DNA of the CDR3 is TGTGCCAGCAGAGTACAGGATTTCTACACCTTC.

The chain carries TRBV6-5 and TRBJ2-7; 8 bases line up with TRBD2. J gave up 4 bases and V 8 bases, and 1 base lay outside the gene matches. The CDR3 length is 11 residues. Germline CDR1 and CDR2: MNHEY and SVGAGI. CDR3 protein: CASPGGYEQYF. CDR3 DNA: TGTGCCAGCCCGGGAGGGTACGAGCAGTACTTC.

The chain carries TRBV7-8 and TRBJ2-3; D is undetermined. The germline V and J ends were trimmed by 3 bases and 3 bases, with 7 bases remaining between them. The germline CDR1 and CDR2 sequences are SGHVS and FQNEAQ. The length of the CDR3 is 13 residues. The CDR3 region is CASSFARTDTQYF. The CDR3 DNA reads TGTGCCAGCAGCTTTGCCAGGACAGATACGCAGTATTTT.

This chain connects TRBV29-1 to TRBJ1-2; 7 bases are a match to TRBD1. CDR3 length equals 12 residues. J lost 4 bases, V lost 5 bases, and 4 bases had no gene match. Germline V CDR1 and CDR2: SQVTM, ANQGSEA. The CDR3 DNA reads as TGCAGCGTTAATACAGGGGTCTATGGCTACACCTTC. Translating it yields CSVNTGVYGYTF.

DNA of the CDR3: TGTGCCAGCAGTGACAACCAGGGAGATGGCTACACCTTC. The encoded protein is CASSDNQGDGYTF. The V gene is TRBV6-4, the J gene TRBJ1-2; TRBD1 is a possible D gene (5 bases). The CDR3 has 13 residues. The germline V gene has CDR1 MRHNA and CDR2 SNTAGT. Trimming stripped 2 bases from V and 6 bases from J, with 10 bases between.

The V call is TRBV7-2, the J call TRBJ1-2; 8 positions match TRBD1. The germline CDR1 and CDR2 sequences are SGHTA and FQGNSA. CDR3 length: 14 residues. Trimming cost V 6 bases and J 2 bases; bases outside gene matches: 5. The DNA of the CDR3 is TGTGCCAGCAGTTCTAACAGGGGGAACTATGGCTACACCTTC. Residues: CASSSNRGNYGYTF.

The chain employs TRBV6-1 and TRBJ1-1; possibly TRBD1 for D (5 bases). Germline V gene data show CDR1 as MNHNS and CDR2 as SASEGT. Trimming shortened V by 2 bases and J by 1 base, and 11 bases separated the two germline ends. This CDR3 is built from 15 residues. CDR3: CASSETGGTNTEAFF. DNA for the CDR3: TGTGCCAGCAGTGAAACGGGGGGGACGAACACTGAAGCTTTCTTT.

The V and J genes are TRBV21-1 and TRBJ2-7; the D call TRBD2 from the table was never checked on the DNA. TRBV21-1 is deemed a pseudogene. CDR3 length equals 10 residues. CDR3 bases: TGTGCCAGCCCCACGCCGGGGTCCTACTTC. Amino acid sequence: CASPTPGSYF.

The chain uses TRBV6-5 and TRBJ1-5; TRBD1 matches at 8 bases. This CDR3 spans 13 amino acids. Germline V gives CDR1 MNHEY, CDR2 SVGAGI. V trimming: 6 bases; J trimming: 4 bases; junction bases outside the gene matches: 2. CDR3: CASRRQGNQPQHF. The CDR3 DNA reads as TGTGCCAGCAGACGACAGGGGAATCAGCCCCAGCATTTT.

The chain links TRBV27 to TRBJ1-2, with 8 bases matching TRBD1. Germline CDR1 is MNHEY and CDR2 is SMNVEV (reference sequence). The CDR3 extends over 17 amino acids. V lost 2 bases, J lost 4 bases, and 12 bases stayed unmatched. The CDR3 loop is CASSLRQGTSSFYGYTF. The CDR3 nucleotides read TGTGCCAGCAGTTTAAGACAGGGGACCTCTTCATTCTATGGCTACACCTTC.

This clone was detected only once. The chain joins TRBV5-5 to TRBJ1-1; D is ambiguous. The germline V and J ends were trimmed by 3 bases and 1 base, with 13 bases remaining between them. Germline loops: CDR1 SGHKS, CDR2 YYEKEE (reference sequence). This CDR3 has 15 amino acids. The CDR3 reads CASSWRWEENTEAFF. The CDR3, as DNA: TGTGCCAGCAGCTGGAGGTGGGAAGAGAACACTGAAGCTTTCTTT.

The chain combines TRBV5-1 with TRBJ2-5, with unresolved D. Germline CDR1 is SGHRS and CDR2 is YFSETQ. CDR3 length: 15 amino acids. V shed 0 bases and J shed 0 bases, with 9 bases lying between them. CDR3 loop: CASSLAPTYQETQYF. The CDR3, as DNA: TGCGCCAGCAGCTTGGCCCCTACGTACCAAGAGACCCAGTACTTC.

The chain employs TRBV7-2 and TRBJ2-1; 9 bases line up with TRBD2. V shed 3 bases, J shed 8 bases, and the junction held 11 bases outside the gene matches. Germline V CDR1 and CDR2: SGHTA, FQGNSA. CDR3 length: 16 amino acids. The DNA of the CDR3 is TGTGCCAGCAGCTTGCTTAGGCGGGAGGGCCTGGATGAGCAGTTCTTC. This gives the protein CASSLLRREGLDEQFF.

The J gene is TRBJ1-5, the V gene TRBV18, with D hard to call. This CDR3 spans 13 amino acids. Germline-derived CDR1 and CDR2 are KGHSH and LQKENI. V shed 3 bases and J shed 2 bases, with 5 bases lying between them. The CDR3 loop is CASSPERNQPQHF. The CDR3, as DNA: TGTGCCAGCTCACCCGAACGCAATCAGCCCCAGCATTTT.

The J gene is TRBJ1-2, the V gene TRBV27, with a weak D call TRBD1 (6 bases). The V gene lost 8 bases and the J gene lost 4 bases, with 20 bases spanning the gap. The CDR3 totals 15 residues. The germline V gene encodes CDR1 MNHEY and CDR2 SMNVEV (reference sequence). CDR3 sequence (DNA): TGTGCCAGCGGGGGCAGGGGCCCCTTTGGCTATGGCTACACCTTC. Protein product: CASGGRGPFGYGYTF.

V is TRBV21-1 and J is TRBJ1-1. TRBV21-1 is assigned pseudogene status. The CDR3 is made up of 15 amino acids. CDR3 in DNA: TGTGCCAGCAGCGTCAATGGTGGGGGGCGGACTGAAGCTTTCTTT. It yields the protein CASSVNGGGRTEAFF.

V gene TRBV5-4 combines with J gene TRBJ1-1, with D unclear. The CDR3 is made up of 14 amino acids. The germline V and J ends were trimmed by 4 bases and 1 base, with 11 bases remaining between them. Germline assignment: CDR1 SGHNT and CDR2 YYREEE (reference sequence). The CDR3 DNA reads TGTGCCAGCAGCCTATTTAACGAGAACACTGAAGCTTTCTTT. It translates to CASSLFNENTEAFF.

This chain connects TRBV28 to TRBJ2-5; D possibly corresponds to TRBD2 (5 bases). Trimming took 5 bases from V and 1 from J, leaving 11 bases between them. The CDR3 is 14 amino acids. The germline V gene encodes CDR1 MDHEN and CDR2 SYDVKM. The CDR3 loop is CASSVTRAQETQYF. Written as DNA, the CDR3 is TGTGCCAGCAGTGTTACTAGGGCCCAAGAGACCCAGTACTTC. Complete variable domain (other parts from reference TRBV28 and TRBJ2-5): DVKVTQSSRYLVKRTGEKVFLECVQDMDHENMFWYRQDPGLGLRLIYFSYDVKMKEKGDIPEGYSVSREKKERFSLILESASTNQTSMYLCASSVTRAQETQYFGPGTRLLVL.